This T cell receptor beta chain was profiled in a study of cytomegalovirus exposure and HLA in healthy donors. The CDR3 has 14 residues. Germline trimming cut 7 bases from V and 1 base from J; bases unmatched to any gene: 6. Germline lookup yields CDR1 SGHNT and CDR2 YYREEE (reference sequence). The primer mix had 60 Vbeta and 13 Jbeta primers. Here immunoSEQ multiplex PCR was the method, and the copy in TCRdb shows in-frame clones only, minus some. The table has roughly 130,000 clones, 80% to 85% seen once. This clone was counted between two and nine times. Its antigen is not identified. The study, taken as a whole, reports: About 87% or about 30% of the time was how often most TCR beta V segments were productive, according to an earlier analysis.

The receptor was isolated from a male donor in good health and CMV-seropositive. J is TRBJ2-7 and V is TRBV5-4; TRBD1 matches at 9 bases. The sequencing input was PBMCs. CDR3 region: CASRLQGASYEQYF. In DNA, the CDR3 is TGTGCCAGCCGCCTACAGGGGGCTTCCTACGAGCAGTACTTC.